What follows are 17 T cell receptor beta chains derived from one specimen sequenced in a study of technical replicates of blood from several donors. Method: immunoSEQ multiplex PCR; TCRdb's copy keeps in-frame clones and lacks some. The sample holds more than 90,000 clones, approximately 96% seen once. Sequenced input: T cells isolated from PBMCs. The receptor set was obtained from a human donor in good health.

The chain couples TRBV19 to TRBJ2-3; D might be TRBD2 (6 bases). Germline CDR1 is LNHDA and CDR2 is SQIVND (reference sequence). Deletions cut 10 bases from V and 2 bases from J, with 16 bases between. The CDR3 runs 14 residues. CDR3 in amino acids: CANPPREVTDTQYF. CDR3 in DNA: TGTGCCAACCCCCCCAGGGAGGTCACAGATACGCAGTATTTT.

This chain connects TRBV5-6 to TRBJ1-6; the match to TRBD1 covers 7 bases. CDR1 and CDR2 from the germline V gene are SGHDT and YYEEEE. The CDR3 has 16 residues. The ends lost 4 bases at V and 4 bases at J; junction bases unmatched: 8. CDR3 region: CASSERTGLYNSPLHF. The CDR3 bases are TGTGCCAGCAGCGAGAGGACAGGTCTTTATAATTCACCCCTCCACTTT.

The gene calls are TRBV10-3 and TRBJ2-7; 7 nucleotides agree with TRBD1. Per germline, CDR1 ENHRY and CDR2 SYGVKD. V was clipped by 0 bases and J by 2 bases; unmatched bases: 13. This CDR3 spans 18 amino acids. CDR3 region: CAISESLGTESITYEQYF. DNA of the CDR3: TGTGCCATCAGTGAGTCCTTGGGGACAGAATCGATCACCTACGAGCAGTACTTC.

The chain carries TRBV10-1 and TRBJ2-1, with TRBD1 matching 7 bases. Germline trimming cut 5 bases from V and 2 bases from J; bases unmatched to any gene: 6. The CDR3 totals 15 residues. Looked up from germline, CDR1 is WNHNN and CDR2 is SYGVQD (reference sequence). The CDR3 DNA reads as TGCGCCAGCAGTCCGACAGGGACCACCTACAATGAGCAGTTCTTC. Its protein is CASSPTGTTYNEQFF.

The chain combines TRBV6-4 with TRBJ2-3; D possibly corresponds to TRBD2 (5 bases). V lost 3 bases and J lost 0, with 13 bases in between. The CDR3 has 16 amino acids. Germline V gene lookup returns CDR1 MRHNA and CDR2 SNTAGT. CDR3 DNA: TGTGCCAGCAGTGAGAGGGATGGGTCGAGCACAGATACGCAGTATTTT. Translated: CASSERDGSSTDTQYF.

This chain links TRBV19 with TRBJ1-6, with 7 bases lining up with TRBD1. The CDR3 runs 18 residues. Looked up from germline, CDR1 is LNHDA and CDR2 is SQIVND (reference sequence). After removal of 6 bases from V and 4 bases from J, the junction contained 15 bases not matched to a gene. This CDR3 is CASSPQGGQLEYNSPLHF. The CDR3 coding sequence is TGTGCCAGTAGCCCTCAGGGGGGACAGTTGGAATATAATTCACCCCTCCACTTT.

V is TRBV19 and J is TRBJ2-3; no clear D gene. Trimming took off 1 base at V and 2 bases at J, with 10 bases between the two ends. CDR3 length: 15 residues. Germline V gene lookup returns CDR1 LNHDA and CDR2 SQIVND (reference sequence). CDR3 in amino acids: CASSIGGSYTDTQYF. CDR3 bases: TGTGCCAGTAGTATAGGCGGCAGCTACACAGATACGCAGTATTTT.

This chain connects TRBV7-2 to TRBJ2-1, with 7 bases identical to TRBD2. V trimming: 5 bases; J trimming: 5 bases; junction bases outside the gene matches: 18. Germline V lookup: CDR1 SGHTA, CDR2 FQGNSA. The CDR3 sequence is 18 residues long. The CDR3 sequence is CASSKRRRVGLNDNEQFF. In nucleotides, the CDR3 is TGTGCCAGCAGCAAGAGGCGCAGGGTGGGACTAAACGACAATGAGCAGTTCTTC.

The V gene is TRBV5-4, the J gene TRBJ2-1; D is undetermined. Germline-derived CDR1 and CDR2 are SGHNT and YYREEE (reference sequence). The CDR3 length is 15 residues. V shed 0 bases and J shed 7 bases, with 14 bases lying between them. For the CDR3, the DNA is TGTGCCAGCAGCTTGGGCGGAAACTTTGGTAATGAGCAGTTCTTC. It is translated as CASSLGGNFGNEQFF.

The chain carries TRBV6-5 and TRBJ1-2; TRBD1 aligns across 7 bases. V lost 6 bases to trimming and J lost 3 bases; unmatched junction nucleotides: 7. The CDR3 sequence is 14 residues long. Per germline, CDR1 MNHEY and CDR2 SVGAGI. The CDR3 region is CASSPTGTDYGYTF. The CDR3 DNA reads as TGTGCCAGCAGCCCGACAGGGACGGACTATGGCTACACCTTC.

The chain is built from TRBV6-1 and TRBJ2-5, with D perhaps matching TRBD1 (7 bases). In germline, CDR1 is MNHNS, CDR2 SASEGT. CDR3 length: 15 amino acids. Trimming cost V 0 bases and J 5 bases, with 13 bases left between them. Here the CDR3 reads CASSEAEGAGETQYF. CDR3 nucleotides: TGTGCCAGCAGTGAAGCGGAGGGGGCGGGGGAGACCCAGTACTTC.

V and J are TRBV6-6 and TRBJ2-3; D possibly corresponds to TRBD2 (5 bases). This CDR3 comprises 15 residues. The germline V gene has CDR1 MNHNY and CDR2 SVGAGI (reference sequence). Trimming stripped 6 bases from V and 7 bases from J, with 20 bases between. This chain's CDR3 is CASSGLGPYLNTQYF. The DNA for the CDR3 is TGTGCCAGCAGCGGACTCGGGCCATACCTTAATACGCAGTATTTT.

The chain is built from TRBV27 and TRBJ2-5; 11 bases match TRBD2. V gave up 6 bases and J gave up 1 base; unmatched junction bases: 10. This CDR3 region has 17 residues. CDR1 MNHEY and CDR2 SMNVEV come from the germline V gene (reference sequence). In DNA, the CDR3 is TGTGCCAGCAGCGAAACCCTAGCGGGAGGCCTCCAAGAGACCCAGTACTTC. It codes for CASSETLAGGLQETQYF.

This clone has a single count. This sequence joins TRBV27 and TRBJ2-1; perhaps TRBD2 as D (5 bases). The V end was cut by 7 bases, the J end by 3 bases, with 16 bases between. In germline, CDR1 is MNHEY, CDR2 SMNVEV (reference sequence). The CDR3 runs 15 residues. The CDR3: CASTALASSYNEQFF. CDR3 sequence (DNA): TGTGCCAGCACCGCACTGGCTAGCAGCTACAATGAGCAGTTCTTC.

This clone appeared once. This rearrangement joins TRBV5-4 to TRBJ2-7, with D possibly TRBD2 on 6 matching bases. V dropped 5 bases and J dropped 2 bases, with 17 bases sitting between them. The CDR3 is 15 amino acids. The germline V gene has CDR1 SGHNT and CDR2 YYREEE (reference sequence). For the CDR3, the DNA is TGTGCCAGCAGTACGGGACTCCACCAAGCCTACGAGCAGTACTTC. It is translated as CASSTGLHQAYEQYF.

This chain uses TRBV4-1 with TRBJ1-5; D remains ambiguous. The V and J ends lost 3 bases and 7 bases respectively, with 16 bases between them. CDR1 and CDR2 from the germline V gene are MGHRA and YSYEKL. The CDR3 is 15 residues long. The CDR3 DNA reads as TGCGCCAGCAGCCATGAGGGAGCCGATGGCCAGCCCCAGCATTTT. This codes for CASSHEGADGQPQHF.

V and J are TRBV11-2 and TRBJ1-6; a possible D gene is TRBD1 (5 bases). CDR1 is SGHAT, CDR2 FQNNGV, per germline. V lost 5 bases to trimming and J lost 14 bases, with 16 bases between them. This CDR3 region has 13 residues. The CDR3 protein is CASSTNRRLALHF. CDR3 coding DNA: TGTGCCAGCAGCACCAACAGGCGGCTGGCCCTCCACTTT.